This T cell receptor (beta chain) was identified during a study of shared clonotypes between healthy human individuals. Replicate PCRs from sorted subsets contained about 0.2 ug DNA, which is approximately 30,000 T cell genomes. In the original workflow: Without quality scores, immunoSEQ junctional reads could not be filtered like full-length reads. Clones were sequenced by immunoSEQ multiplex PCR, and TCRdb holds only the in-frame ones, with some missing. V, J and clone size were drawn from that table, and D and trimming were deduced from the DNA. This sample yields under 1,100,000 clones, of which roughly 74% are seen a single time; under 0.8% belongs to the top ten. The CDR3 is 16 residues long. J was trimmed by 5 bases and V by 6 bases; bases with no gene match: 7. The germline V gene encodes CDR1 MRHNA and CDR2 SNTAGT.

The sequencing sample was made of memory CD4+ T cells from PBMCs. Subset described: CD45RA-negative fraction. The chain uses TRBV6-4 and TRBJ2-3; 14 bases map to TRBD2. This receptor was identified in a man between 18 and 35 years old in good health. Some clones in this sample may be carry-over from other donors' samples. The CDR3 spells CASSAGTSGRLDTQYF. DNA for the CDR3: TGTGCCAGCAGCGCCGGGACTAGCGGGAGATTAGATACGCAGTATTTT.